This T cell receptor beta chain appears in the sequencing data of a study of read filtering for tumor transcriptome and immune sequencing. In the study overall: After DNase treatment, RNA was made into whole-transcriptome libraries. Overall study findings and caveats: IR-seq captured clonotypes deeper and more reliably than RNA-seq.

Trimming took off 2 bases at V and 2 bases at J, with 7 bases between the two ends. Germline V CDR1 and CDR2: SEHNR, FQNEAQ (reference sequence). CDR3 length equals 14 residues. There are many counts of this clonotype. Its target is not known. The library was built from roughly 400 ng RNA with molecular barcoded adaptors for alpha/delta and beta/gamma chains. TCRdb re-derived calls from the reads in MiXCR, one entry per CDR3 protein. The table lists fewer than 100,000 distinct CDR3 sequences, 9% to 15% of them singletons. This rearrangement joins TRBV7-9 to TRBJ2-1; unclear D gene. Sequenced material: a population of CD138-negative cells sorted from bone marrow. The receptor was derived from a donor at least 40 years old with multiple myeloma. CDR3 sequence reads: CASSLNPPYNEQFF. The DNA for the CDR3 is TGTGCCAGCAGCTTAAATCCGCCCTACAATGAGCAGTTCTTC.